Listed below are T cell receptor beta chains from one sample, sequenced in a study of T cell responses to AZD1222 COVID-19 vaccine. TCRdb's table, derived via immunoSEQ multiplex PCR, lists solely in-frame clones and lacks some. The sample lists some 110,000 clones; about 86% were seen once. This sample comprised peripheral blood, obtained on day 0 of AZD1222 vaccination. These receptors came from an adult in good health. CDR3s include the opening cysteine and the closing phenylalanine or tryptophan. Each record gives: clone size, J gene, D gene, V gene, CDR3 DNA, CDR3 protein. A D gene is named only where the DNA matches it firmly. Clone sizes are given selectively: once, few, many, or a class where the clone is expanded.

size: .; J: TRBJ1-3; D: .; V: TRBV11-3; DNA: TGTGCCAGCAGCCCCCCCGGGCTTGGAAACACCATATATTTT; CDR3: CASSPPGLGNTIYF
size: .; J: TRBJ1-2; D: TRBD1; V: TRBV7-8; DNA: TGTGCCAGCAGCTTAGCCAGGGGGAGGACCTATGGCTACACCTTC; CDR3: CASSLARGRTYGYTF
size: .; J: TRBJ2-7; D: TRBD2; V: TRBV3-1/TRBV3-2; DNA: TGTGCCAGCAGCCAAGGACTAGCGGGACCCTACGAGCAGTACTTC; CDR3: CASSQGLAGPYEQYF
size: .; J: TRBJ2-1; D: TRBD2; V: TRBV27; DNA: TGTGCCAGCAACTCACAGACTAGCGGGAGGCCTATCAACAATGAGCAGTTCTTC; CDR3: CASNSQTSGRPINNEQFF
size: .; J: TRBJ1-3; D: .; V: TRBV9; DNA: TGTGCCAGCAGCGCCGGTAGGAGCTCTGGAAACACCATATATTTT; CDR3: CASSAGRSSGNTIYF
size: .; J: TRBJ1-2; D: TRBD1; V: TRBV28; DNA: TGTGCCAGCAGTTTCGGACAGGGTAACTATGGCTACACCTTC; CDR3: CASSFGQGNYGYTF
size: .; J: TRBJ2-6; D: .; V: TRBV7-9; DNA: TGTGCCCGGGGTGGGTACTCTGGGGCCAACGTCCTGACTTTC; CDR3: CARGGYSGANVLTF
size: once; J: TRBJ2-7; D: TRBD2; V: TRBV9; DNA: TGTGCCAGCAGCGTAGCTACGGAGCTAGCGGGGCCCGTCGAGCAGTACTTC; CDR3: CASSVATELAGPVEQYF
size: .; J: TRBJ1-2; D: TRBD1; V: TRBV6-5; DNA: TGTGCCAGCAGTTACATTCGCACAGGGGGTAACTATGGCTACACCTTC; CDR3: CASSYIRTGGNYGYTF
size: .; J: TRBJ2-5; D: .; V: TRBV3-1/TRBV3-2; DNA: TGTGCCAGCAGCCAAGATACCGGGGCTCTTAAAGAGACCCAGTACTTC; CDR3: CASSQDTGALKETQYF
size: few; J: TRBJ1-2; D: .; V: TRBV11-3; DNA: TGTGCCAGCAGCTCCCCGATACAGGGTAGAGTCAATAACTATGGCTACACCTTC; CDR3: CASSSPIQGRVNNYGYTF
size: .; J: TRBJ2-1; D: .; V: TRBV7-3; DNA: TGTGCCAGCAGCTTACGGCAGGGTTCATACAATGAGCAGTTCTTC; CDR3: CASSLRQGSYNEQFF
size: .; J: TRBJ1-5; D: .; V: TRBV27; DNA: TGTGCCAGCAGTTCCTCTAGGGTTTATCGCAATCAGCCCCAGCATTTT; CDR3: CASSSSRVYRNQPQHF
size: .; J: TRBJ2-1; D: .; V: TRBV24-1; DNA: TGTGCCACCAGTCGTCAGAATGAGCAGTTCTTC; CDR3: CATSRQNEQFF
size: .; J: TRBJ1-1; D: .; V: TRBV29-1; DNA: TGCAGCGTCGTACGTTTGGGGAGGACTGAAGCTTTCTTT; CDR3: CSVVRLGRTEAFF
size: .; J: TRBJ1-2; D: TRBD1; V: TRBV6-5; DNA: TGTGCCAGCAGTTCACCGGACAGGGGTCACTATGGCTACACCTTC; CDR3: CASSSPDRGHYGYTF
size: .; J: TRBJ2-7; D: .; V: TRBV18; DNA: TGTGCCAGCTCGGGCAGTACCTACGAGCAGTACTTC; CDR3: CASSGSTYEQYF
size: .; J: TRBJ1-1; D: TRBD1; V: TRBV29-1; DNA: TGCAGCGTTGTAAGCTCGGACAGGGTGAACACTGAAGCTTTCTTT; CDR3: CSVVSSDRVNTEAFF
size: once; J: TRBJ2-3; D: TRBD1; V: TRBV24-1; DNA: TGTGCCACCAGTGACCCGACAGGGTTGGGCGATACGCAGTATTTT; CDR3: CATSDPTGLGDTQYF